This T cell receptor (beta chain) was retrieved from a study of identical twins. Findings of the study overall: Donors were not followed over many years; analysis was cross-sectional.

Each CDR3 protein is one row after TCRdb ran MiXCR on the 5' RACE reads. The sample lists about 250,000 distinct CDR3 sequences; around 8.8% were seen once. This clonotype was recorded a few times. The target antigen is unknown. The sample was also linked to a second study, of yellow fever vaccine responses in identical twins.

This clonotype originated in a woman younger than 35 in good health. Sequences were obtained from CD8+ T cells sorted from blood.

The CDR3 DNA reads as TGTGCCAGCAGCTTAATACGGGATACGCAGTTCTTC. Protein: CASSLIRDTQFF. The rearrangement uses TRBV7-8 and TRBJ2-1, with a possible D match to TRBD2 (5 bases). Germline V gene sequence: CDR1 SGHVS, CDR2 FQNEAQ. The CDR3 contains 12 residues. V lost 2 bases and J 12 bases, leaving 11 bases between the germline ends.